The sample holds many counts of the clone carrying this TCR beta chain. Its target is unknown. Trimming cost V 6 bases and J 2 bases, with 12 bases left between them. The CDR3 loop spans 14 amino acids. As to treatment: PENTA 11 planned treatment interruption arm or continuous ART arm. From thawed PBMCs, naive CD4+ CD45RA+ CD45RO- T cells were sorted. This entry belongs to a study of HIV-infected children after antiretroviral therapy interruption. Looking at the study overall: Continuous-treatment children had median age around 8 years, interruption roughly 9.5 years. EBV and CMV exposure was recorded in most children. Findings of the study overall: Naive CD4+ Gini coefficient rose by interruption end, suggesting clonal expansion.

The TCR library was built from RNA with a 3' RACE protocol and unique molecular identifiers. TCRdb fed the 3' RACE reads into MiXCR, producing one record per CDR3 protein. The repertoire holds over 35,000 distinct CDR3 sequences, with around 7% as singletons. The sample here was CD45RA+ CD4+ T cells from PBMCs, pooled from several time points, taken from a donor given antiretroviral therapy, either interrupted or continuous. This sample's subset: naive CD4+ CD45RA+ CD45RO- T cells. The gene calls are TRBV12-3 or TRBV12-4 and TRBJ2-3, with a tentative D call TRBD1 (6 bases). The sequence was collected from a pool of human donors with HIV. This chain's CDR3 is CASRTGPHTDTQYF. In nucleotides, the CDR3 is TGTGCCAGCAGGACAGGACCCCACACAGATACGCAGTATTTT.